The 30 T cell receptor beta chains presented below share a single source sample, sequenced in a study of identical twins (dated by TCRdb to 2016 to 2018). The library was prepared using 5' RACE. Sequencing relied on an Illumina HiSeq 2000. The raw public data were reprocessed by TCRdb itself: fastp quality trimming at Q25, MiXCR clonotype calling, in-frame beta chains only. Rows are unified per CDR3 protein, each entry keeping the most common DNA and genes. Across this sample there are approximately 700,000 distinct CDR3 sequences, with roughly 6% seen only once. Together, the top ten hold 1.5% to 2% of the sample. The sequenced material came from naive T cells sorted from blood. In the paper's terms, the cell subset or site label means: cells isolated with a human naive T-cell isolation kit. The receptors stem from a man aged 18-30 years in good health.

This clonotype has just a few counts. V gene TRBV2 combines with J gene TRBJ2-3; D unclear. Looked up from germline, CDR1 is SNHLY and CDR2 is FYNNEI. The CDR3 loop spans 13 amino acids. Between the trimmed V and J ends, which lost 11 bases and 4 bases, there was a span of 16 bases. The CDR3 DNA is TGTGCCTCATCTAGGATAAGGGCAGATACGCAGTATTTT. It translates to CASSRIRADTQYF.

This chain connects TRBV5-1 to TRBJ2-1; D ambiguous. Germline values: CDR1 SGHRS, CDR2 YFSETQ. CDR3 length equals 15 residues. V shed 4 bases and J shed 4 bases, with 15 bases lying between them. CDR3 DNA: TGCGCCAGCAGCCCCGACGGGTCTACATACAATGAGCAGTTCTTC. Amino acids: CASSPDGSTYNEQFF.

This clonotype appeared a few times. This sequence joins TRBV5-5 and TRBJ2-3; D remains ambiguous. The CDR3 length is 15 residues. Looked up from germline, CDR1 is SGHKS and CDR2 is YYEKEE (reference sequence). V dropped 2 bases and J dropped 6 bases, with 16 bases sitting between them. CDR3: CASSFEGRQSDTQYF. In nucleotides, the CDR3 is TGTGCCAGCAGCTTTGAAGGCAGGCAATCCGATACGCAGTATTTT.

This clonotype appeared many times. The chain couples TRBV12-3 or TRBV12-4 to TRBJ2-1; D remains ambiguous. V lost 6 bases to trimming and J lost 9 bases, with 15 bases between them. CDR3 length: 13 residues. CDR3 sequence: CASRLPPEAEQFF. CDR3 nucleotide sequence: TGTGCCAGCAGATTACCCCCCGAGGCTGAGCAGTTCTTC.

Ten or more counts support this clonotype. CDR3 loop: CASRDFDTQYF. The DNA of the CDR3 is TGCGCCAGCAGGGACTTCGATACGCAGTATTTT. The chain joins TRBV5-1 to TRBJ2-3, with D perhaps matching TRBD2 (5 bases). Germline V gives CDR1 SGHRS, CDR2 YFSETQ. The CDR3 is 11 residues long. V lost 5 bases and J lost 6, with 7 bases in between.

The chain has TRBV12-3 or TRBV12-4 and TRBJ2-5, with D possibly being TRBD1 (8 bases). This CDR3 comprises 13 residues. The germline V and J ends were trimmed by 6 bases and 3 bases, with 11 bases remaining between them. The CDR3 nucleotides are TGTGCCAGCAGCACAGGGGGGGAAGAGACCCAGTACTTC. Residues: CASSTGGEETQYF.

This clonotype has at least ten counts. The rearrangement joins TRBV12-3 or TRBV12-4 to TRBJ2-5; 10 bases align to TRBD2. This CDR3 comprises 17 residues. Trimming at V came to 0 bases and at J to 4 bases, leaving 8 bases not matched to a gene. In DNA form, the CDR3 reads TGTGCCAGCAGTTTAGCGGAGGGGTTAGCGGGAGGAGAGACCCAGTACTTC. Residues: CASSLAEGLAGGETQYF.

This clonotype was found many times. The chain's CDR3 is CATSRERASTDTQYF. The DNA of the CDR3 is TGTGCCACCAGCAGAGAGAGGGCCAGCACAGATACGCAGTATTTT. The J gene is TRBJ2-3, the V gene TRBV15; possibly TRBD2 for D (5 bases). The germline V and J ends were trimmed by 0 bases and 0 bases, with 7 bases remaining between them. Germline CDR1 and CDR2: LNHNV and YYDKDF (reference sequence). CDR3 length: 15 amino acids.

Ten or more counts support this clonotype. The chain has TRBV5-1 and TRBJ2-1; TRBD2 agrees at 14 bases. The CDR3 runs 17 residues. Losses at the gene ends were 0 bases for V and 7 bases for J; bases not matched to a gene: 6. In germline, CDR1 is SGHRS, CDR2 YFSETQ. The CDR3 is CASSLGLAGGPRNEQFF. CDR3 coding DNA: TGCGCCAGCAGCTTGGGACTAGCGGGAGGGCCCCGGAATGAGCAGTTCTTC.

The table lists this clonotype with a few counts. The chain is built from TRBV24-1 and TRBJ1-4; perhaps TRBD1 as D (6 bases). The V gene's germline CDR1 is KGHDR and CDR2 SFDVKD. Deletions cut 5 bases from V and 6 bases from J, with 9 bases between. The CDR3 extends over 13 amino acids. CDR3 bases: TGTGCCACCAGTGCAGGGGCTTATGAAAAACTGTTTTTT. It specifies CATSAGAYEKLFF.

V gene TRBV6-1 combines with J gene TRBJ2-7, with a tentative D call TRBD1 (5 bases). CDR1 is MNHNS, CDR2 SASEGT, per germline. This CDR3 is built from 13 residues. V was clipped by 6 bases and J by 4 bases, with 13 bases between them. In DNA, the CDR3 is TGTGCCAGCAGGCAGGGTGTAGTGTACGAGCAGTACGTC. It is translated as CASRQGVVYEQYV.

The table lists this clonotype with many counts. The chain recombines TRBV10-3 with TRBJ2-1; a possible D gene is TRBD1 (5 bases). The CDR3 spans 14 residues. V lost 10 bases to trimming and J lost 3 bases, with 16 bases between them. The germline CDR1 and CDR2 sequences are ENHRY and SYGVKD. DNA of the CDR3: TGTGCCACCCTGGGGCAAGCGAGCTACAATGAGCAGTTCTTC. Amino acid sequence: CATLGQASYNEQFF.

The chain links TRBV29-1 to TRBJ2-2; 8 nucleotides agree with TRBD2. Germline CDR1 and CDR2: SQVTM and ANQGSEA. J lost 6 bases, V lost 6 bases, and 12 bases had no gene match. The CDR3 spans 15 residues. CDR3 nucleotide sequence: TGCAGCGTCGCCCTCCGGGGGGGCGTCGCCGGGGAGCTGTTTTTT. It specifies CSVALRGGVAGELFF.

The chain couples TRBV3-1 to TRBJ2-1; 10 nucleotides align to TRBD2. J lost 8 bases, V lost 0 bases, and 10 bases had no gene match. The CDR3 loop spans 17 amino acids. Per germline, CDR1 LGHDT and CDR2 YNNKEL (reference sequence). The CDR3 DNA reads as TGTGCCAGCAGCCAAGATGGGCGAGCGGGAGGGCCGGATGAGCAGTTCTTC. Amino acid sequence: CASSQDGRAGGPDEQFF.

This clonotype was seen many times. CDR3 nucleotide sequence: TGTGCCACCAGTGAGAAAGGCACAGATACGCAGTATTTT. Translating gives CATSEKGTDTQYF. The chain combines TRBV24-1 with TRBJ2-3, with unresolved D. This CDR3 is built from 13 residues. Trimming shortened V by 4 bases and J by 1 base, and 5 bases separated the two germline ends. Germline V gene sequence: CDR1 KGHDR, CDR2 SFDVKD.

This clonotype was seen at least ten times. The rearrangement links TRBV20-1 to TRBJ2-3; 8 nucleotides line up with TRBD2. The CDR3 consists of 16 residues. CDR1 DFQATT and CDR2 SNEGSKA come from the germline V gene (reference sequence). V gave up 2 bases and J gave up 3 bases; unmatched junction bases: 10. The CDR3 DNA follows: TGCAGTGCTAGACACGAACTAGCGGCCTCGACAGATACGCAGTATTTT. This codes for CSARHELAASTDTQYF.

This clonotype was seen at least ten times. The chain has TRBV6-1 and TRBJ2-1; D possibly corresponds to TRBD2 (6 bases). CDR1 is MNHNS, CDR2 SASEGT, per germline. The CDR3 is made up of 14 amino acids. V lost 6 bases, J lost 5 bases, and 14 bases lay in between. CDR3 region: CASSQGLDHNEQFF. The CDR3 DNA follows: TGTGCCAGCAGCCAGGGACTGGATCACAATGAGCAGTTCTTC.

This clonotype came up many times. V and J are TRBV12-3 or TRBV12-4 and TRBJ1-1; 9 bases agree with TRBD1. Trimming at V came to 7 bases and at J to 1 base, leaving 4 bases not matched to a gene. The CDR3 is made up of 14 amino acids. CDR3 DNA sequence: TGTGCCAGCACCAGGGGACAGGGGAACACTGAAGCTTTCTTT. This gives the protein CASTRGQGNTEAFF.

This clonotype has only a few counts. V and J are TRBV7-3 and TRBJ2-1, with 7 bases lining up with TRBD2. Trimming cost V 5 bases and J 9 bases; bases outside gene matches: 10. This CDR3 spans 14 amino acids. Germline CDR1 reads SGHTA; CDR2 reads FQGTGA. CDR3 sequence reads: CASSVAGGQGEQFF. CDR3 DNA: TGTGCCAGCAGCGTAGCGGGCGGGCAGGGTGAGCAGTTCTTC.

This clonotype was detected many times. V gene TRBV20-1 combines with J gene TRBJ2-4; maybe TRBD2 (5 bases). The CDR3 totals 16 residues. CDR1 is DFQATT and CDR2 is SNEGSKA in the germline V gene (reference sequence). The V and J ends lost 1 base and 8 bases respectively, with 21 bases between them. In nucleotides, the CDR3 is TGCAGTGCTAGAGGTGGACGGGGTACGACGGGCGACATTCAGTACTTC. Translation: CSARGGRGTTGDIQYF.

This clonotype has ten or more counts. The CDR3: CASSTRGDEQFF. In DNA, the CDR3 is TGCGCCAGCAGCACACGAGGCGATGAGCAGTTCTTC. The chain links TRBV4-1 to TRBJ2-1; no firm D call. The CDR3 consists of 12 residues. V lost 5 bases to trimming and J lost 8 bases, with 10 bases between them. Germline V CDR1 and CDR2: MGHRA, YSYEKL.

In its sample, this clonotype was seen many times. V gene TRBV3-1 combines with J gene TRBJ2-5; tentative D call: TRBD2 (5 bases). The germline V gene has CDR1 LGHDT and CDR2 YNNKEL (reference sequence). The V gene lost 4 bases and the J gene lost 2 bases, with 23 bases spanning the gap. The CDR3 is 18 amino acids. CDR3 residues: CASSPTDSRPLGQETQYF. The CDR3 coding sequence is TGTGCCAGCAGCCCAACGGACTCCAGGCCCTTGGGGCAAGAGACCCAGTACTTC.

Only a few counts were recorded for this clonotype. In DNA, the CDR3 is TGCGCCAGCAGCTTCACTAGCGGGAGGGCCGGTGAGCAGTTCTTC. Amino acids: CASSFTSGRAGEQFF. The chain links TRBV5-1 to TRBJ2-1; 13 bases match TRBD2. In germline, CDR1 is SGHRS, CDR2 YFSETQ. The trim removed 2 bases at V and 9 bases at J, leaving 5 bases unmatched. This CDR3 spans 15 amino acids.

Many counts were recorded for this clonotype. The chain couples TRBV6-1 to TRBJ1-5; perhaps TRBD1 as D (5 bases). Germline V lookup: CDR1 MNHNS, CDR2 SASEGT. There are 15 residues in the CDR3. V gave up 6 bases and J gave up 3 bases, with 15 bases separating them. CDR3 nucleotides: TGTGCCAGCAGCCCCGGGGGGACTAACAATCAGCCCCAGCATTTT. Its protein is CASSPGGTNNQPQHF.

This clonotype has more than one count but fewer than ten. The chain combines TRBV9 with TRBJ1-1; no clear D gene. CDR1 is SGDLS and CDR2 is YYNGEE in the germline V gene. Trimming stripped 4 bases from V and 1 base from J, with 17 bases between. The CDR3 has 16 residues. CDR3 nucleotides: TGTGCCAGCAGCAATACCGTCGGGTACGCGAACACTGAAGCTTTCTTT. Amino acid sequence: CASSNTVGYANTEAFF. Together with reference TRBV9 and TRBJ1-1, the CDR3 gives the full variable domain: DSGVTQTPKHLITATGQRVTLRCSPRSGDLSVYWYQQSLDQGLQFLIQYYNGEERAKGNILERFSAQQFPDLHSELNLSSLELGDSALYFCASSNTVGYANTEAFFGQGTRLTVV.

At least ten counts were recorded for this clonotype. The CDR3 region is CASRRLAGGQETQYF. CDR3 sequence (DNA): TGTGCCAGCAGAAGACTAGCGGGCGGACAAGAGACCCAGTACTTC. The genes are TRBV12-3 or TRBV12-4 and TRBJ2-5; 10 nucleotides align to TRBD2. The CDR3 consists of 15 residues. V shed 6 bases and J 2 bases; nucleotides not matched to a gene: 6.

This clonotype was observed at least ten times. CDR3: CASTKQVNTEAFF. CDR3 in DNA: TGTGCCAGCACCAAACAGGTGAACACTGAAGCTTTCTTT. This chain uses TRBV12-3 or TRBV12-4 with TRBJ1-1; D may be TRBD1 (5 bases). This CDR3 comprises 13 residues. Trimming took off 7 bases at V and 0 bases at J, with 9 bases between the two ends.

This clonotype came up many times. The chain has TRBV20-1 and TRBJ2-1, with no clear D. The germline V gene has CDR1 DFQATT and CDR2 SNEGSKA (reference sequence). Trimming stripped 0 bases from V and 8 bases from J, with 11 bases between. The CDR3 has 13 residues. Here the CDR3 DNA reads TGCAGTGCTAGAGATGCGATGAACGATGAGCAGTTCTTC. It yields the protein CSARDAMNDEQFF.

This clonotype was found many times. The chain couples TRBV6-1 to TRBJ2-1; maybe TRBD2 (6 bases). Deletions cut 4 bases from V and 8 bases from J, with 12 bases between. There are 13 residues in the CDR3. Germline values: CDR1 MNHNS, CDR2 SASEGT. CDR3 sequence: CASSGAERDEQFF. Here the CDR3 DNA reads TGTGCCAGCAGTGGGGCGGAGCGGGATGAGCAGTTCTTC.

This clonotype was seen many times. The J gene is TRBJ1-1, the V gene TRBV12-3 or TRBV12-4, with 9 bases that match TRBD1. V shed 5 bases and J 4 bases; nucleotides not matched to a gene: 5. This CDR3 has 14 residues. The CDR3 nucleotides are TGTGCCAGCAGTCGGACAGGGGCAGGCACTGAAGCTTTCTTT. Translating gives CASSRTGAGTEAFF.